The rows below give T cell receptor beta chains drawn from one sample of a study of CD8 T cells in Susac syndrome. TCRdb independently ran MiXCR on the immunoSEQ multiplex PCR reads; one entry per CDR3 protein. The sample contains about 160,000 distinct CDR3 sequences, about 90% of which appear only once. Sequenced: CD4+ T cells from PBMCs. The receptors were sampled from a human donor in good health. The CDR3 runs from the conserved cysteine through the conserved F or W. The D gene is left open where the match is weak. Clone size, where shown, is once, few, many, or a class for clones that have expanded.

v_call,j_call,clone_size,d_call,cdr3_length,cdr3_aa,cdr3_nt
TRBV6-2/TRBV6-3,TRBJ2-7,-,-,13,CASSPQSPYEQYF,TGTGCCAGCAGTCCTCAATCGCCCTACGAGCAGTACTTC
TRBV12-3/TRBV12-4,TRBJ1-1,-,-,16,CASSLLKGSVGTEAFF,TGTGCCAGCAGCCTCCTTAAGGGTTCGGTGGGCACTGAAGCTTTCTTT
TRBV5-4,TRBJ2-3,-,TRBD2,16,CASSPTTSGTSDTQYF,TGTGCCAGCAGCCCTACGACTAGCGGGACTTCGGATACGCAGTATTTT
TRBV3-1,TRBJ2-7,-,TRBD2,14,CASTRSLAGLEQYF,TGTGCCAGCACAAGATCACTAGCGGGGCTCGAGCAGTACTTC
TRBV20-1,TRBJ2-7,few,-,13,CSAEGRGAYEQYF,TGCAGTGCAGAGGGCAGGGGGGCGTACGAGCAGTACTTC
TRBV5-1,TRBJ1-1,-,-,14,CASSLGSGGAEAFF,TGCGCCAGCAGCTTGGGGTCCGGGGGCGCTGAAGCTTTCTTT
TRBV12-3/TRBV12-4,TRBJ1-2,-,-,14,CASSGPTGVYGYTF,TGTGCCAGCAGTGGACCGACAGGCGTCTATGGCTACACCTTC
TRBV30,TRBJ1-2,-,-,11,CAWGTTYGYTF,TGTGCCTGGGGGACAACCTATGGCTACACCTTC
TRBV6-1,TRBJ2-7,few,TRBD2,15,CASTPRLAGPYEQHF,TGTGCCAGCACCCCCAGACTAGCGGGGCCCTACGAGCAGCACTTC
TRBV6-5,TRBJ2-5,-,TRBD2,14,CASTHSGIQETQYF,TGTGCCAGCACCCATAGCGGGATCCAAGAGACCCAGTACTTC
TRBV29-1,TRBJ1-5,-,-,13,CSVETGSNQPQHF,TGCAGCGTTGAAACAGGTAGCAATCAGCCCCAGCATTTT
TRBV7-9,TRBJ1-4,-,-,15,CASSLGGTTNEKLFF,TGTGCCAGCAGTCTCGGTGGGACAACTAATGAAAAACTGTTTTTT
TRBV20-1,TRBJ2-1,-,-,13,CSAREGPDNEQFF,TGCAGTGCTAGAGAAGGACCCGACAATGAGCAGTTCTTC
TRBV28,TRBJ1-1,-,-,13,CASSSPPSTEAFF,TGTGCCAGCAGTTCCCCCCCGAGCACTGAAGCTTTCTTT
TRBV3-1,TRBJ2-2,once,-,16,CASSLTQGQNTGELFF,TGTGCCAGCAGCCTAACACAGGGTCAAAACACCGGGGAGCTGTTTTTT
TRBV3-1,TRBJ1-1,-,-,14,CASSRSGEGAEAFF,TGTGCCAGCAGCCGGTCGGGGGAGGGGGCTGAAGCTTTCTTT
TRBV5-1,TRBJ2-7,-,TRBD2,15,CASSWLAGGSYEQYF,TGCGCCAGCAGCTGGCTGGCGGGAGGATCCTACGAGCAGTACTTC
TRBV6-4,TRBJ2-1,-,-,16,CASSDSLEITVNEQFF,TGTGCCAGCAGTGACTCGCTAGAAATCACGGTGAATGAGCAGTTCTTC
TRBV11-2,TRBJ2-1,-,TRBD2,14,CASSPGTSGGSQFF,TGTGCCAGCAGCCCCGGGACTAGCGGGGGCTCGCAGTTCTTC
TRBV28,TRBJ2-7,-,TRBD2,16,CASSLTGLAGEYEQYF,TGTGCCAGCAGTTTGACGGGACTAGCGGGAGAGTACGAGCAGTACTTC
TRBV20-1,TRBJ2-1,-,TRBD2,14,CSAGPGLADNEQFF,TGCAGTGCCGGGCCGGGACTAGCGGACAATGAGCAGTTCTTC
TRBV12-3/TRBV12-4,TRBJ2-3,-,-,11,CASSPADTQYF,TGTGCCAGCAGCCCCGCGGATACGCAGTATTTT
TRBV30,TRBJ1-5,-,-,13,CAWSVRGNQPQHF,TGTGCCTGGAGTGTACGTGGAAATCAGCCCCAGCATTTT
TRBV2,TRBJ2-3,-,-,12,CASTIRGDTQYF,TGTGCCAGCACCATAAGGGGCGATACGCAGTATTTT
TRBV7-6,TRBJ2-6,-,-,14,CASSLEAGANVLTF,TGTGCCAGCAGCTTAGAGGCTGGGGCCAACGTCCTGACTTTC
TRBV5-1,TRBJ2-7,-,-,13,CASSRATVAEQYF,TGCGCCAGCAGTCGTGCGACAGTGGCCGAGCAGTACTTC
TRBV2,TRBJ2-7,once,TRBD2,11,CASSVSGVEYF,TGTGCCAGCAGTGTCAGCGGGGTAGAGTACTTC
TRBV30,TRBJ2-1,-,-,13,CAWKEARGYEQFF,TGTGCCTGGAAAGAAGCTCGGGGATATGAGCAGTTCTTC
TRBV28,TRBJ2-7,-,TRBD1,15,CASSLAGTGAGEQYF,TGTGCCAGCAGTTTGGCCGGGACAGGGGCCGGCGAGCAGTACTTC
TRBV9,TRBJ2-1,-,-,15,CASSPTSSLYNEQFF,TGTGCCAGCAGCCCGACGTCGAGCCTCTACAATGAGCAGTTCTTC
TRBV4-1,TRBJ2-1,-,-,15,CASSQETNPYNEQFF,TGCGCCAGCAGCCAAGAAACTAACCCATACAATGAGCAGTTCTTC
TRBV3-1,TRBJ2-3,-,-,16,CASSQTRRLSTDTQYF,TGTGCCAGCAGCCAGACTCGACGCCTTAGCACAGATACGCAGTATTTT
TRBV28,TRBJ2-5,-,-,16,CASSPTVGRLGLTQYF,TGTGCCAGCAGCCCCACCGTGGGGAGATTGGGATTAACCCAGTACTTC
TRBV3-1,TRBJ2-1,-,-,16,CASSQGYAEVHGEQFF,TGTGCCAGCAGCCAAGGGTATGCAGAGGTCCACGGTGAGCAGTTCTTC
TRBV5-1,TRBJ1-4,-,-,15,CASSLEAGPGEKLFF,TGCGCCAGCAGCTTGGAGGCAGGGCCTGGTGAAAAACTGTTTTTT
TRBV19,TRBJ2-1,-,TRBD2,15,CASSSLAASYNEQFF,TGTGCCAGTAGTAGTCTAGCGGCCTCCTACAATGAGCAGTTCTTC
TRBV29-1,TRBJ2-3,-,TRBD1,15,CSAIRRQGTADTQYF,TGCAGCGCCATCCGGCGACAGGGAACAGCAGATACGCAGTATTTT
TRBV6-2/TRBV6-3,TRBJ1-4,-,-,12,CASGLEYEKLFF,TGTGCCAGCGGCCTCGAGTATGAAAAACTGTTTTTT
TRBV29-1,TRBJ1-2,once,-,13,CSVVGGRGGGYTF,TGCAGCGTTGTCGGGGGTCGAGGCGGTGGCTACACCTTC
TRBV20-1,TRBJ2-7,once,TRBD2,13,CSARLAGGIGQYF,TGCAGTGCCCGACTAGCGGGGGGCATCGGGCAGTACTTC
TRBV28,TRBJ2-7,-,TRBD1,14,CATRTDRGINEQYF,TGTGCCACTCGCACGGACAGGGGGATAAACGAGCAGTACTTC
TRBV9,TRBJ2-1,-,-,15,CASSFQGGSYNEQFF,TGTGCCAGCAGCTTCCAGGGTGGCTCCTACAATGAGCAGTTCTTC
TRBV29-1,TRBJ1-2,-,TRBD1,12,CSVGDPGTGWNF,TGCAGCGTTGGGGACCCCGGGACAGGGTGGAACTTC
TRBV20-1,TRBJ1-4,-,-,14,CSAGRTAGTEKLFF,TGCAGTGCTGGGCGGACAGCCGGAACCGAAAAACTGTTTTTT
TRBV6-5,TRBJ1-2,-,-,13,CASSPGRKYGYTF,TGTGCCAGCAGCCCGGGGCGGAAATATGGCTACACCTTC
TRBV5-1,TRBJ2-5,-,TRBD2,15,CASSSSGRAQETQYF,TGCGCCAGCAGCTCCAGCGGGAGAGCACAGGAGACCCAGTACTTC
TRBV4-3,TRBJ1-2,-,TRBD1,17,CASSQVLGDRSFYGYTF,TGCGCCAGCAGCCAAGTACTCGGGGACAGGTCATTCTATGGCTACACCTTC
TRBV2,TRBJ2-7,-,-,14,CASSATGRPGEQYF,TGTGCCAGCAGTGCGACAGGCCGTCCGGGCGAGCAGTACTTC
TRBV5-1,TRBJ2-5,-,TRBD1,14,CASSPGTARETQYF,TGCGCCAGCAGCCCCGGGACAGCTCGGGAGACCCAGTACTTC
TRBV30,TRBJ1-5,-,-,13,CAWSTGWTQPQHF,TGTGCCTGGAGTACCGGCTGGACTCAGCCCCAGCATTTT
TRBV20-1,TRBJ2-4,-,TRBD1,12,CSAEDRGNIQYF,TGCAGTGCTGAGGACAGGGGAAACATTCAGTACTTC
TRBV20-1,TRBJ2-3,-,-,15,CSATRNRASTDTQYF,TGCAGTGCAACTCGCAACAGAGCTAGCACAGATACGCAGTATTTT
TRBV6-2/TRBV6-3,TRBJ2-3,-,TRBD2,14,CASSTHSGSDTQYF,TGTGCCAGCAGTACCCATAGCGGGTCCGATACGCAGTATTTT
TRBV5-1,TRBJ2-2,-,TRBD1,16,CASSFGQGANTGELFF,TGCGCCAGCAGCTTTGGACAGGGGGCGAACACCGGGGAGCTGTTTTTT